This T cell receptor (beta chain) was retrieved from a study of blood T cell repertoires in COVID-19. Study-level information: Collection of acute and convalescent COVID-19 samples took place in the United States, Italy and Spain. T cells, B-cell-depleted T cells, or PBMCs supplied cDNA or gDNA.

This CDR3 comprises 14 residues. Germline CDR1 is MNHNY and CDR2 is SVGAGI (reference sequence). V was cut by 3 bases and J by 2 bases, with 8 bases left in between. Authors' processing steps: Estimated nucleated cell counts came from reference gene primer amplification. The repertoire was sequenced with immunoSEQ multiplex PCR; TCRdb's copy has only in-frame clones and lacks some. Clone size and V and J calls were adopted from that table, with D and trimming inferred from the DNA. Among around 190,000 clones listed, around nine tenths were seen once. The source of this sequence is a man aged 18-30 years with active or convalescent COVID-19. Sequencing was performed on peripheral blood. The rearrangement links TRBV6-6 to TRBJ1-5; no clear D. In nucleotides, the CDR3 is TGTGCCAGCAGTTATTCCGGGGGCAATCAGCCCCAGCATTTT. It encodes CASSYSGGNQPQHF.